This T cell receptor (beta chain) was retrieved from a study of monozygotic twins with inflammatory bowel disease (dated by TCRdb to between 2018 and 2021). For context, the study as a whole: A total of about 28 monozygotic twin pairs were included in the full study, comprising nine German pairs (four IBD-concordant, five IBD-discordant) and 19 IBD-discordant Danish pairs. The search for disease-associated traits relied mainly on comparing, within discordant pairs, IBD patients with their genetically identical healthy co-twins. Each individual had, on average, about 151 000 unique TCRalpha sequences and 181 000 unique TCRbeta sequences available for analysis. Study-level results and caveats: No single strong signal or clonotype linked to IBD turned up in the results, so the idea that one exists was not supported. Repertoire similarity did not differ between concordant and discordant twins, which could be due to limited statistical power. Measured by the inverse Simpson index, TCRbeta repertoire diversity was lower in IBD patients than in their healthy co-twins. The analysis was unable to tell apart different T cell subtypes. Differing immunosuppressive treatments among patients may have added background noise and inter-individual variability to the repertoires. Compared with healthy twins, IBD patients shared fewer clonotypes with other individuals, and the difference was most pronounced in patients with signs of disease activity.

From each donor, an approximately 2.4 ml peripheral blood sample was collected into PAXgene tubes and kept at -80 degrees C. Without any T cell sorting, total RNA was extracted from whole blood using the PAXgene blood miRNA kit on an automated QIAcube. Peripheral blood from monozygotic twin pairs who were concordant or discordant for inflammatory bowel disease underwent deep TCRalpha and TCRbeta repertoire profiling using unique molecular barcoding. Smoking habits were recorded for all twin pairs, and individuals were classified as current, former or never smokers. In the germline V gene, CDR1 corresponds to SGHTA and CDR2 to FQGNSA. Spanning cysteine to phenylalanine, the CDR3 consists of 13 amino acids. DNA is not on record. On this clonotype: Its antigen is not yet known.

Receptor libraries were prepared by 5' RACE. The input for every TCR library was around 3.5 ug of total RNA. For each sample, cDNA synthesis with SMARTScribe reverse transcriptase was split into eight separate reactions. During cDNA synthesis, unique molecular identifiers containing a 6-nucleotide sample barcode were introduced by template switching. TCRalpha and TCRbeta cDNA was amplified by two nested PCRs of 16 and 9 cycles, with bead purification after each PCR. Before amplification, cDNA was treated with uracil DNA-glycosylase and purified using the QIAquick PCR purification kit. The second PCR was the step at which Illumina TruSeq-compatible adapters and sample-specific barcodes were added. Library quality and concentration were assessed using TapeStation and Qubit, and roughly 5 ng of each library was pooled. Sequencing of pooled libraries was carried out on an Illumina HiSeq2500 single-index Rapid Run using 2 x 100 bp reads and custom sequencing primers. The authors processed their data as follows. MiGEC version 1.2.6 was used for UMI-based consensus assembly, which corrected PCR and sequencing errors. V(D)J alignment, clonotype assembly and CDR3 extraction were performed with MiXCR version 2.1.1. To normalise gene usage, clonotype sharing and MAIT/NKT TCR abundance, the analysis used the top 1000, 10 000 and 20 000 clonotypes per sample. Diversity was computed as the inverse Simpson index with the vegan R package after downsampling to 27 000 UMIs. Statistical testing used paired Mann-Whitney U tests on the discordant twin pairs and applied Benjamini-Hochberg correction for multiple testing. TCRdb reprocessed the reads and provides one entry for every CDR3 protein sequence; no DNA is given. The V and J calls were determined by TCRdb, not by the authors. The sample's table covers 420,000 or so distinct CDR3 sequences. Approximately 2.3% of the sample is taken by the ten largest.

Sequenced input: blood. The sequence derives from a human donor with ulcerative colitis or Crohn's disease, or a healthy co-twin of an affected twin (not recorded which). The V gene is TRBV7-2 and the J gene is TRBJ2-2; TCRdb calls TRBD1, which cannot be checked without DNA. The CDR3 here reads CASGLRGTGELFF.